This T cell receptor beta chain comes out of a study of T-cell memory formation after mild COVID-19. Study in general: Across donors, TCR clusters were largely donor specific.

Study observations and caveats: The main location of contracting CD4+ clones was CM and EM, and that of contracting CD8+ clones was EMRA. In pre-infection memory, a portion of responding clones appeared, which suggested that cross-reactive memory joined. Clones contracting over day 15 to 85 were CD4/CD8 balanced, with later expanders leaning CD4+.

TCRdb reanalysed the 5' RACE reads using MiXCR and keeps one entry per CDR3 protein. The sample has 55,000 to 65,000 distinct CDR3 sequences; around a tenth are singletons. V gave up 0 bases and J gave up 6 bases, with 8 bases separating them. This CDR3 is 13 amino acids long. Germline V lookup: CDR1 SGHRS, CDR2 YFSETQ. This clonotype was counted between two and nine times. The antigen remains unidentified. The sequenced sample consisted of PBMCs or a T cell subset sorted from them (not recorded which). This receptor was obtained from a man aged 18 to 35 who had mild COVID-19 (a few samples of this study predate the infection). Cell type and time point are not known. The V and J genes are TRBV5-1 and TRBJ2-3; D unclear. The CDR3 nucleotides are TGCGCCAGCAGCTTGGCAACACGGGATACGCAGTATTTT. Translating it yields CASSLATRDTQYF.